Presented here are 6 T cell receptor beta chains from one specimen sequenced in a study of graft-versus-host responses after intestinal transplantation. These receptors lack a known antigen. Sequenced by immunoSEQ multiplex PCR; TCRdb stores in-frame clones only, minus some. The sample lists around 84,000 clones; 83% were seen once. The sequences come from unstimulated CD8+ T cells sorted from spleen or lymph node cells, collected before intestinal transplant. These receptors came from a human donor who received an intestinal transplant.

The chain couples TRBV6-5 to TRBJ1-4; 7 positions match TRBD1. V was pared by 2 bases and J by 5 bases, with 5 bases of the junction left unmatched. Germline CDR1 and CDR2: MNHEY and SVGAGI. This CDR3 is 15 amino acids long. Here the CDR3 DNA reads TGTGCCAGCAGTTACACAGGGGCGAGGAATGAAAAACTGTTTTTT. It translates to CASSYTGARNEKLFF.

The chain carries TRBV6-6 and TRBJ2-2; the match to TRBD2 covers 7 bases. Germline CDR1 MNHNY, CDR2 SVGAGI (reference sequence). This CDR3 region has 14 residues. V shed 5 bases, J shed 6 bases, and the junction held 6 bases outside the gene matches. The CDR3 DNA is TGTGCCAGCAGTACCGAGCGGGAACCCGGGGAGCTGTTTTTT. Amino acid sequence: CASSTEREPGELFF.

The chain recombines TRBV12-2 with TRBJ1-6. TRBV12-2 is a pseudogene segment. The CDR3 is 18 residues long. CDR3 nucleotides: TGTGCAAGTCGCTTCTCCTCAAACCCACCTGTGAATAATTCACCCCTCCACTTT. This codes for CASRFSSNPPVNNSPLHF.

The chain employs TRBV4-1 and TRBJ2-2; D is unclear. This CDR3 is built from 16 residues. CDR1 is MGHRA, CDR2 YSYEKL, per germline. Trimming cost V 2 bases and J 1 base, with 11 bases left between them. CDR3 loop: CASSQMGVGNTGELFF. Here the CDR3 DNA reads TGCGCCAGCAGCCAAATGGGCGTGGGGAACACCGGGGAGCTGTTTTTT.

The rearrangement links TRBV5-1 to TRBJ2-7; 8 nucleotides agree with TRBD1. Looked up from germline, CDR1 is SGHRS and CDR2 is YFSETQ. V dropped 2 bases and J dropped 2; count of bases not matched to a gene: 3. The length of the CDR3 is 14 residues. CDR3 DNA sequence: TGCGCCAGCAGCTTCAGGACAGGGACCTACGAGCAGTACTTC. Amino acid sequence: CASSFRTGTYEQYF. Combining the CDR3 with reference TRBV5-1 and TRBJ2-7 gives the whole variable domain KAGVTQTPRYLIKTRGQQVTLSCSPISGHRSVSWYQQTPGQGLQFLFEYFSETQRNKGNFPGRFSGRQFSNSRSEMNVSTLELGDSALYLCASSFRTGTYEQYFGPGTRLTVT.

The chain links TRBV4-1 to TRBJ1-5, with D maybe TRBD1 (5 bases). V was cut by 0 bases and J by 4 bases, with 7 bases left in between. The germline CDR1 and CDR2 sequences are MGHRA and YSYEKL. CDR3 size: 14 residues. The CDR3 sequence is CASSQDEGNQPQHF. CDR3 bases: TGCGCCAGCAGCCAAGATGAGGGGAATCAGCCCCAGCATTTT.